These T cell receptor beta chains were read from a single sample in a study of response to subunit inactivated influenza vaccine. TCRdb passed the RT-PCR reads through MiXCR, listing each CDR3 protein once. Found here are about half a million distinct CDR3 sequences, 25% of them singletons; the top ten hold over 1.5%. The sample here was CD4+ T cells sorted from PBMCs, taken around 5 days after vaccination. The source is a man aged 45-65 years who received an inactivated influenza vaccine. The CDR3 runs from the conserved cysteine through the conserved F or W. D genes are given only for firm matches. Only some rows state a clone size, as once, few, many or a class for expanded clones.

-	TRBV4-1	16	-	TRBJ2-3	CASSPGPRVSTDTQYF	TGCGCCAGCAGTCCAGGACCCCGGGTGAGCACAGATACGCAGTATTTT
-	TRBV2	14	TRBD1	TRBJ1-1	CASNRDRAGTEAFF	TGTGCCAGCAACCGGGACAGGGCAGGTACTGAAGCTTTCTTT
many	TRBV5-1	14	TRBD1	TRBJ2-1	CASSPGQVYNEQFF	TGCGCCAGCAGCCCGGGACAGGTCTACAATGAGCAGTTCTTC
many	TRBV29-1	12	-	TRBJ2-3	CSVVASTDTQYF	TGCAGCGTTGTGGCTAGCACAGATACGCAGTATTTT
-	TRBV7-9	16	-	TRBJ2-7	CASSPDWDGNTYEQYF	TGTGCCAGCAGCCCAGACTGGGACGGAAATACCTACGAGCAGTACTTC
few	TRBV29-1	11	-	TRBJ1-2	CSVDRNYGYTF	TGCAGCGTTGATCGCAACTATGGCTACACCTTC
-	TRBV7-2	14	TRBD2	TRBJ2-3	CASSKAGVGDTQYF	TGTGCCAGCAGCAAGGCGGGGGTGGGAGATACGCAGTATTTT
-	TRBV20-1	12	-	TRBJ2-7	CSAERSGGEPSF	TGCAGTGCAGAGAGAAGTGGTGGGGAGCCAAGCTTC
few	TRBV6-2/TRBV6-3	13	-	TRBJ2-5	CASRTRLEETQYF	TGTGCCAGCAGGACACGGCTGGAAGAGACCCAGTACTTC
-	TRBV6-1	13	-	TRBJ2-7	CASRMGHSYEQYF	TGTGCCAGCAGGATGGGACATTCCTACGAGCAGTACTTC
-	TRBV12-3/TRBV12-4	14	-	TRBJ1-1	CASSPGPQNTEAFF	TGTGCCAGCAGTCCCGGGCCCCAGAACACTGAAGCTTTCTTT
-	TRBV7-9	15	TRBD2	TRBJ2-1	CASSDGRKGFNEQFF	TGTGCCAGCAGCGACGGGAGGAAAGGTTTCAATGAGCAGTTCTTC
-	TRBV12-3/TRBV12-4	16	-	TRBJ2-7	CASSFAGAGSSYEQYF	TGTGCCAGCAGTTTTGCCGGGGCCGGGAGCTCCTACGAGCAGTACTTC
few	TRBV29-1	12	-	TRBJ2-3	CSLRGRTDTQYF	TGCAGCTTGCGGGGTCGCACAGATACGCAGTATTTT
-	TRBV20-1	13	-	TRBJ2-7	CSASSTTGVEQYF	TGCAGTGCATCATCCACCACGGGTGTCGAGCAGTACTTC
-	TRBV18	16	TRBD1	TRBJ2-7	CASSLGTAAASYEQYF	TGTGCCAGCTCCCTAGGGACAGCTGCGGCCTCCTACGAGCAGTACTTC
-	TRBV24-1	18	-	TRBJ2-6	CATSDSVGVPSGANVLTF	TGTGCCACCAGTGATTCAGTAGGGGTCCCCTCTGGGGCCAACGTCCTGACTTTC
-	TRBV20-1	14	TRBD1	TRBJ2-1	CSRTGTGGRGEQFF	TGCAGTAGAACCGGGACAGGGGGCCGCGGTGAGCAGTTCTTC
once	TRBV10-3	13	-	TRBJ2-7	CAISRDISYEQYF	TGTGCCATCAGTAGGGACATCTCCTACGAGCAGTACTTC
-	TRBV20-1	12	-	TRBJ1-2	CSAREGGSGYTF	TGCAGTGCTAGAGAGGGGGGCTCTGGCTACACCTTC
-	TRBV28	13	-	TRBJ1-6	CASRQGSNSPLHF	TGTGCCAGCAGACAGGGTTCTAATTCACCCCTCCACTTT
-	TRBV19	15	TRBD1	TRBJ2-7	CASSPGTVVSYEQYF	TGTGCCAGTAGCCCCGGGACAGTCGTCTCCTACGAGCAGTACTTC
-	TRBV12-3/TRBV12-4	14	TRBD1	TRBJ2-1	CASSGQGAYGEQFF	TGTGCCAGCAGCGGACAGGGGGCTTACGGTGAGCAGTTCTTC
-	TRBV9	15	-	TRBJ1-1	CASSVRGGMNTEAFF	TGTGCCAGCAGCGTTCGGGGAGGAATGAACACTGAAGCTTTCTTT
few	TRBV6-1	15	-	TRBJ1-2	CASTAVFLSNYGYTF	TGTGCCAGCACGGCAGTGTTCCTAAGTAACTATGGCTACACCTTC
-	TRBV14	17	TRBD2	TRBJ2-2	CASSQPGLATNTGELFF	TGTGCCAGCAGCCAACCGGGACTAGCGACGAACACCGGGGAGCTGTTTTTT
few	TRBV10-3	14	-	TRBJ2-2	CAISGRERTGELFF	TGTGCCATCAGTGGGCGGGAACGTACCGGGGAGCTGTTTTTT
-	TRBV12-3/TRBV12-4	16	TRBD1	TRBJ2-2	CASSNHGQGATGELFF	TGTGCCAGCAGCAATCATGGACAGGGGGCCACCGGGGAGCTGTTTTTT
few	TRBV4-3	15	-	TRBJ1-6	CASSQASQGSATLHF	TGCGCCAGCAGCCAAGCATCCCAGGGGTCGGCGACCCTCCACTTT
-	TRBV20-1	13	TRBD1	TRBJ1-5	CSARQGRQQPQHF	TGCAGTGCGAGACAGGGCAGACAGCAGCCCCAGCATTTT
-	TRBV29-1	14	-	TRBJ1-3	CSVIEGISGNTIYF	TGCAGCGTTATCGAAGGGATATCTGGAAACACCATATATTTT
-	TRBV12-3/TRBV12-4	13	TRBD1	TRBJ1-5	CASNTGGNQPQHF	TGTGCCAGCAACACAGGGGGCAATCAGCCCCAGCATTTT
-	TRBV27	14	TRBD2	TRBJ2-1	CASSSLAGAAEQFF	TGTGCCAGCAGTTCCCTAGCGGGAGCGGCTGAGCAGTTCTTC
-	TRBV20-1	15	TRBD2	TRBJ2-1	CSASALAGGRNEQFF	TGCAGTGCTAGCGCCCTAGCGGGAGGTCGCAATGAGCAGTTCTTC
-	TRBV7-9	15	-	TRBJ2-2	CASSLGSSFTGELFF	TGTGCCAGCAGCTTAGGGTCTTCATTCACCGGGGAGCTGTTTTTT
few	TRBV5-1	14	-	TRBJ1-1	CASTLDQVVTEAFF	TGCGCCAGCACCTTAGATCAGGTCGTCACTGAAGCTTTCTTT
few	TRBV10-3	15	TRBD1	TRBJ1-1	CAIRRTGQENTEAFF	TGTGCCATCAGGAGGACAGGGCAAGAGAACACTGAAGCTTTCTTT